This T cell receptor beta chain was sequenced during a study of early T cells in non-severe SARS-CoV-2 infection. Background on the study: Sequencing used unsorted whole-blood bulk RNA, so chains lack pairing.

Individual cDNA molecules were tagged with unique molecular identifiers, the study reported. TCRdb fed the 5' RACE reads into MiXCR, producing one record per CDR3 protein. This table has tens of thousands of distinct CDR3 sequences, roughly 13% appearing once. This clonotype was detected only a few times. What it binds is not known. Whole-study findings and limits: In VDJdb matching, anti-spike CD8 responses were favored while private and CD4 specificities went missing.

This receptor was obtained from an adult who was a healthcare worker with PCR-confirmed SARS-CoV-2 infection or an uninfected control (not recorded which). Sequencing input: whole blood.

The CDR3 DNA reads TGCAGTGCTGTTAGCGGGAGAGAAAATGAGCAGTTCTTC. Translating gives CSAVSGRENEQFF. The chain employs TRBV20-1 and TRBJ2-1; 9 bases align to TRBD2. Per germline, CDR1 DFQATT and CDR2 SNEGSKA (reference sequence). The ends lost 5 bases at V and 7 bases at J; junction bases unmatched: 6. This CDR3 region has 13 residues.